This note documents a single T cell receptor (beta chain) sequence. The CDR3 is 14 residues long. The junction had 5 bases not matched to a gene; V was cut back by 4 bases and J by 2 bases. CDR1 and CDR2 (germline): SGHKS, YYEKEE (reference sequence). Authors' data handling: Estimates of nucleated cell counts were drawn from the amplification of reference gene primers. The method was immunoSEQ multiplex PCR; TCRdb's version includes in-frame clones alone and lacks a portion of them. D and trimming were read from the DNA, whereas the V and J calls and clone size are those reported in that table. The sample contains 250,000 to 300,000 clones, approximately 91% of which appear only once. The sample is drawn from a study of blood T cell repertoires in COVID-19. Study in general: The origin of the acute and convalescent COVID-19 samples was the United States, Italy and Spain. Sample material is recorded as cDNA or gDNA derived from T cells, B-cell-depleted T cells, or PBMCs.

During active infection, Seattle patients enrolled and were then monitored through disease. J is TRBJ2-7 and V is TRBV5-5; 8 nucleotides align to TRBD1. The clonotype originates from a woman aged 25-40 years with COVID-19, enrolled during active disease. Sequenced: peripheral blood. The CDR3 sequence is CASSGTGGAYEQYF. The CDR3 DNA follows: TGTGCCAGCAGCGGCACAGGGGGTGCCTACGAGCAGTACTTC.